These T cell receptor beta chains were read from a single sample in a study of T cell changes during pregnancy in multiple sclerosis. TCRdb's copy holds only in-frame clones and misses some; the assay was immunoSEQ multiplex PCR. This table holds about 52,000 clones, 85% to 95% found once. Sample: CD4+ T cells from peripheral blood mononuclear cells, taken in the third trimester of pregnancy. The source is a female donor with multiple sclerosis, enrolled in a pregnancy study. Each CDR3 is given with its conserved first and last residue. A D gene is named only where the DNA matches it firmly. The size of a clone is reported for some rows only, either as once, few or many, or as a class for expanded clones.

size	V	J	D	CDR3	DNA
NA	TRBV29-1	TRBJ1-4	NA	CSVEDNRIREGKLFF	TGCAGCGTTGAAGACAATCGGATCCGTGAGGGAAAACTGTTTTTT
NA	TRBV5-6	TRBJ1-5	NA	CASSRGGVSNQPQHF	TGTGCCAGCAGCAGGGGAGGGGTTAGCAATCAGCCCCAGCATTTT
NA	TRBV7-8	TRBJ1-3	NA	CASSSYSLTGNTIYF	TGTGCCAGCAGCTCTTACAGTCTGACTGGAAACACCATATATTTT
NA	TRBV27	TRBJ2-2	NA	CASSLNWATGELFF	TGTGCCAGCAGTTTAAATTGGGCCACCGGGGAGCTGTTTTTT
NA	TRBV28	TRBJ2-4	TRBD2	CASSLLGTTRGNIQYF	TGTGCCAGCAGTCTCTTAGGGACTACCCGGGGAAACATTCAGTACTTC
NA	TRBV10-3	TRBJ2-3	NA	CALSRERSTDTQYF	TGTGCCCTTTCTCGGGAGCGGAGCACAGATACGCAGTATTTT
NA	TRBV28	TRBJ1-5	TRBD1	CASRRQGDGLNQPQHF	TGTGCCAGCAGGAGACAGGGGGACGGACTTAATCAGCCCCAGCATTTT
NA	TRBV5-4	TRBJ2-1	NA	CASSREPGVQAYNEQFF	TGTGCCAGCAGCCGTGAACCGGGAGTTCAGGCCTACAATGAGCAGTTCTTC
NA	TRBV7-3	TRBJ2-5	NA	CASSWGAMETQYF	TGTGCCAGCAGCTGGGGCGCGATGGAGACCCAGTACTTC
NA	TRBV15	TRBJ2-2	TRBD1	CATSSGDRATGELFF	TGTGCCACCAGCAGCGGGGACAGGGCCACCGGGGAGCTGTTTTTT
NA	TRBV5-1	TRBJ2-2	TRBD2	CASSLETSGRTGELFF	TGCGCCAGCAGCTTGGAGACTAGCGGGAGAACCGGGGAGCTGTTTTTT
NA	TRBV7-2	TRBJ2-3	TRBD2	CASSLSGGAGDTQYF	TGTGCCAGCAGCCTTAGCGGGGGGGCCGGAGATACGCAGTATTTT
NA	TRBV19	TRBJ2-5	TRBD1	CASSPTGQGIQETQYF	TGTGCCAGTAGTCCGACAGGGCAAGGGATTCAAGAGACCCAGTACTTC
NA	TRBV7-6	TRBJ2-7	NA	CASSLDPKSYEQYF	TGTGCCAGCAGCTTAGATCCTAAATCCTACGAGCAGTACTTC
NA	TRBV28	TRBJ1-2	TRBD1	CASSRGQASNYGYTF	TGTGCCAGCAGTCGAGGACAGGCCTCTAACTATGGCTACACCTTC
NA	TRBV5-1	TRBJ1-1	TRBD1	CASSSLAPVGQGNTEAFF	TGCGCCAGCAGCTCTCTTGCCCCGGTGGGACAGGGGAACACTGAAGCTTTCTTT
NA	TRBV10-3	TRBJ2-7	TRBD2	CAIRSGPGRGTYEQYF	TGTGCCATCAGGAGCGGGCCCGGGAGGGGTACCTACGAGCAGTACTTC
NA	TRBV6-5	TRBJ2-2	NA	CASSANFQGRELFF	TGTGCCAGCAGTGCGAACTTTCAGGGGAGGGAGCTGTTTTTT
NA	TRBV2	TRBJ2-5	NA	CASSAKTQYF	TGTGCCAGCAGTGCCAAGACCCAGTACTTC
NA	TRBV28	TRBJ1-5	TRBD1	CASRPLGGSNQPQHF	TGTGCCAGCAGACCCTTAGGGGGCTCCAATCAGCCCCAGCATTTT
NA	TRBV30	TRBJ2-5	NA	CAWGPGGQETQYF	TGTGCCTGGGGCCCCGGGGGCCAAGAGACCCAGTACTTC
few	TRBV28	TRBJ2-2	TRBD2	CASSSSGRRSGELFF	TGTGCCAGCAGTTCTAGCGGGAGGCGTAGCGGGGAGCTGTTTTTT
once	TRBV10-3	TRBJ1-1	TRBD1	CASNEGAYTEAFF	TGTGCCTCCAATGAGGGGGCTTACACTGAAGCTTTCTTT
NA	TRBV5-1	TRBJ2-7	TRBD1	CASRPTGTGGGEQYF	TGCGCCAGCAGGCCCACCGGGACAGGGGGTGGCGAGCAGTACTTC
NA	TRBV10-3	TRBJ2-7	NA	CAISRSTYEQYF	TGTGCCATCTCAAGATCTACCTACGAGCAGTACTTC
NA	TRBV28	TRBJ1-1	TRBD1	CASRLPLRQGMNTEAFF	TGTGCCAGCAGACTCCCCCTCCGACAGGGTATGAACACTGAAGCTTTCTTT
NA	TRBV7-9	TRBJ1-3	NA	CASSPRVGAPDTIYF	TGTGCCAGCAGCCCGAGGGTGGGGGCCCCAGACACCATATATTTT
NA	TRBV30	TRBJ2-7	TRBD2	CAWILAGGDEQYF	TGTGCCTGGATCCTAGCGGGGGGGGACGAGCAGTACTTC
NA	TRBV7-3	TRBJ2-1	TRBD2	CASSPVAGLVYNEQFF	TGTGCCAGCAGCCCCGTAGCGGGGTTAGTCTACAATGAGCAGTTCTTC
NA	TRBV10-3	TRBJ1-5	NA	CAISEEGDNQPQHF	TGTGCCATCAGTGAGGAAGGGGACAATCAGCCCCAGCATTTT
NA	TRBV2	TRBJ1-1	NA	CASRTGVNTEAFF	TGTGCCAGCAGGACAGGAGTGAACACTGAAGCTTTCTTT
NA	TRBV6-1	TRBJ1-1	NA	CASSSYSYPNTEAFF	TGTGCCAGCAGTTCATATTCCTACCCGAACACTGAAGCTTTCTTT
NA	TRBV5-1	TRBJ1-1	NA	CASSSPDRNTEAFF	TGCGCCAGCAGCTCGCCGGACAGGAACACTGAAGCTTTCTTT
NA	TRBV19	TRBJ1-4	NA	CASSARQATNEKLFF	TGTGCCAGTAGTGCACGACAGGCAACTAATGAAAAACTGTTTTTT
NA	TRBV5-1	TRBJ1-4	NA	CASSLGHATRGEKLFF	TGCGCCAGCAGCTTGGGGCACGCGACGCGGGGTGAAAAACTGTTTTTT
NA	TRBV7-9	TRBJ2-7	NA	CASSIRAGRISPYEQYF	TGTGCCAGCAGTATTAGGGCGGGCAGGATATCCCCCTACGAGCAGTACTTC
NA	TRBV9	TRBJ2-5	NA	CASSPGEETQYF	TGTGCCAGCAGCCCCGGGGAGGAGACCCAGTACTTC
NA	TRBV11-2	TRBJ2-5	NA	CASSLVIPQGETQYF	TGTGCCAGCAGCTTAGTAATCCCGCAGGGAGAGACCCAGTACTTC
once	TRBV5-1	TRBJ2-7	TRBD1	CASSLRQGEREQYF	TGCGCCAGCAGCTTAAGACAGGGAGAACGCGAGCAGTACTTC
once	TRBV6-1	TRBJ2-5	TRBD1	CASSINRGETQYF	TGTGCCAGCAGCATTAACAGGGGAGAGACCCAGTACTTC
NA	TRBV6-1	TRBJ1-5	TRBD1	CASKKQGAFNQPQHF	TGTGCCAGCAAGAAACAGGGGGCTTTCAATCAGCCCCAGCATTTT
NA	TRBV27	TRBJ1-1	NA	CASSTQGQGWTEAFF	TGTGCCAGCAGCACCCAAGGGCAGGGGTGGACTGAAGCTTTCTTT
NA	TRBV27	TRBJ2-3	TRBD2	CASSPLSGSGTDTQYF	TGTGCCAGCAGTCCCCTTAGCGGGAGTGGGACAGATACGCAGTATTTT
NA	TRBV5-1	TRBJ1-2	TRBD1	CASSPKTGANYGYTF	TGCGCCAGCAGCCCGAAGACAGGGGCTAACTATGGCTACACCTTC
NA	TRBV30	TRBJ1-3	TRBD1	CAWSRTGTGTISGNTIYF	TGTGCCTGGAGTCGCACCGGGACAGGGACAATCTCTGGAAACACCATATATTTT
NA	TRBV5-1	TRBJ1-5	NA	CASSLGGVSNQPQHF	TGCGCCAGCAGCTTGGGGGGAGTTAGCAATCAGCCCCAGCATTTT
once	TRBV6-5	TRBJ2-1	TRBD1	CASSYGQVSYNEQFF	TGTGCCAGCAGTTACGGACAGGTTTCCTACAATGAGCAGTTCTTC
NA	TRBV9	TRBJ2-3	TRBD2	CASSVDSGGTQYF	TGTGCCAGCAGCGTAGATAGCGGGGGGACGCAGTATTTT
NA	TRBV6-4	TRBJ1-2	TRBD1	CASSDNRGSYTF	TGTGCCAGCAGTGACAACAGGGGTAGCTACACCTTC
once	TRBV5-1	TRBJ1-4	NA	CASSPDSNEKLFF	TGCGCCAGCAGCCCAGACAGTAATGAAAAACTGTTTTTT